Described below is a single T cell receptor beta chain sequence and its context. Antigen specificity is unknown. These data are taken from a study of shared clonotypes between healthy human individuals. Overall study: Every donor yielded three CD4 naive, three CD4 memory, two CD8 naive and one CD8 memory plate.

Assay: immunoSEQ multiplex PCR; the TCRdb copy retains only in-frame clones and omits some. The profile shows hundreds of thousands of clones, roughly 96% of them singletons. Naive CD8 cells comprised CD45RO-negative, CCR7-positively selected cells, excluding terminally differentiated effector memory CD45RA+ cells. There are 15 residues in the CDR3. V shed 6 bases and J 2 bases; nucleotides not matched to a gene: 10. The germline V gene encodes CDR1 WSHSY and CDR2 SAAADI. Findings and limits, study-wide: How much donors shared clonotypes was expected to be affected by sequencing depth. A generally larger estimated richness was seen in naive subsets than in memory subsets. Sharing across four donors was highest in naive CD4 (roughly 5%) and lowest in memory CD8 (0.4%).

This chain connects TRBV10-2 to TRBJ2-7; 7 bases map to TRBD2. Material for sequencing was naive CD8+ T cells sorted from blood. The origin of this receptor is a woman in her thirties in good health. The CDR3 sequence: CASRDLAGDTYEQYF. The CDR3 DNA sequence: TGCGCCAGCAGGGATTTAGCGGGTGATACCTACGAGCAGTACTTC.